This entry concerns a single TCR beta chain. What it binds is not known. This sample was included in a study of T cell responses to AZD1222 COVID-19 vaccine. Findings of the study overall: Reports indicate that nearly half of spike-specific TCRs are directed at unmutated variant regions. At baseline, seropositivity was found in only six AZD1222 recipients. Repertoires were collected only later (after the peak T cell response had occurred). Clonal diversity was possibly underestimated, and white British individuals and females predominated among donors.

The J segment lost 6 bases and the V segment lost 1 base, leaving 8 bases of the junction unmatched. This CDR3 is built from 16 residues. Germline CDR1 is KGHDR and CDR2 is SFDVKD. Sequencing was performed with immunoSEQ multiplex PCR; in TCRdb, only in-frame clones are kept and a portion is missing. Found here are some 110,000 clones, 80% to 90% of them singletons; the top ten hold more than 3%. This sequence joins TRBV24-1 and TRBJ2-1, with 7 bases that match TRBD2. Specimen: peripheral blood, collected on day 0 of MenACWY control vaccination. The TCR sequence derives from an adult in good health. Here the CDR3 reads CATSDLLAPRPNEQFF. CDR3 DNA: TGTGCCACCAGTGATTTACTAGCGCCCCGTCCCAATGAGCAGTTCTTC.